The rows below give T cell receptor beta chains drawn from one sample of a study of blood T cell repertoires in COVID-19. The table came from immunoSEQ multiplex PCR; TCRdb's copy has only in-frame clones and leaves some out. The sample carries over 120,000 clones, about 79% recorded once. Sequencing was carried out using peripheral blood. The receptors were gathered from a man aged 55 to 70 with active or convalescent COVID-19. CDR3s include the opening cysteine and the closing phenylalanine or tryptophan. Fields, in order: J gene, D gene, clone size, V gene, CDR3 protein, CDR3 DNA. A D gene is named only where the DNA matches it firmly. Clone size, where shown, is once, few, many, or a class for clones that have expanded.

J gene: TRBJ1-6
D gene: TRBD1
clone size: NA
V gene: TRBV30
CDR3 protein: CAWSGDRAGGSPLHF
CDR3 DNA: TGTGCCTGGAGTGGTGACAGGGCTGGGGGATCACCCCTCCACTTT

J gene: TRBJ2-6
D gene: TRBD1
clone size: once
V gene: TRBV5-1
CDR3 protein: CASSLAGQGAQISSGANVLTF
CDR3 DNA: TGCGCCAGCAGCTTGGCCGGACAGGGGGCCCAAATTAGCTCTGGGGCCAACGTCCTGACTTTC

J gene: TRBJ1-1
D gene: NA
clone size: NA
V gene: TRBV11-3
CDR3 protein: CASSYESPGPLRRGFF
CDR3 DNA: TGTGCCAGCAGCTACGAATCACCGGGTCCCCTTCGGCGTGGTTTCTTT

J gene: TRBJ2-7
D gene: NA
clone size: few
V gene: TRBV19
CDR3 protein: CASSIRTSSYEQYF
CDR3 DNA: TGTGCCAGTAGTATTCGAACGAGCTCCTACGAGCAGTACTTC

J gene: TRBJ2-1
D gene: NA
clone size: many
V gene: TRBV19
CDR3 protein: CASSIDQGAANEQFF
CDR3 DNA: TGTGCCAGTAGTATAGATCAAGGGGCAGCGAATGAGCAGTTCTTC

J gene: TRBJ1-4
D gene: NA
clone size: NA
V gene: TRBV10-2
CDR3 protein: CASSESGSGSTNEKLFF
CDR3 DNA: TGCGCCAGCAGTGAGTCGGGTAGCGGCTCAACTAATGAAAAACTGTTTTTT

J gene: TRBJ1-2
D gene: NA
clone size: NA
V gene: TRBV6-5
CDR3 protein: CATSGGLGDGYTF
CDR3 DNA: TGTGCCACCTCGGGGGGGCTCGGGGATGGCTACACCTTC

J gene: TRBJ2-3
D gene: NA
clone size: NA
V gene: TRBV7-2
CDR3 protein: CASSSGLPSTDTQYF
CDR3 DNA: TGTGCCAGCAGCTCGGGACTCCCTAGCACAGATACGCAGTATTTT

J gene: TRBJ1-1
D gene: NA
clone size: NA
V gene: TRBV11-3
CDR3 protein: CASSLVPGLTEAFF
CDR3 DNA: TGTGCCAGCAGCTTAGTGCCAGGGCTTACTGAAGCTTTCTTT

J gene: TRBJ2-1
D gene: TRBD1
clone size: NA
V gene: TRBV7-2
CDR3 protein: CASSLTGDYNEQFF
CDR3 DNA: TGTGCCAGCAGTCTCACAGGGGACTACAATGAGCAGTTCTTC

J gene: TRBJ1-2
D gene: NA
clone size: NA
V gene: TRBV10-1
CDR3 protein: CASSEAGGYGYTF
CDR3 DNA: TGCGCCAGCAGTGAGGCTGGAGGGTATGGCTACACCTTC

J gene: TRBJ1-4
D gene: NA
clone size: NA
V gene: TRBV28
CDR3 protein: CASSFSGWSNEKLFF
CDR3 DNA: TGTGCCAGCAGTTTTTCGGGGTGGTCTAATGAAAAACTGTTTTTT

J gene: TRBJ1-1
D gene: NA
clone size: NA
V gene: TRBV14
CDR3 protein: CASSEAGGLNTEAFF
CDR3 DNA: TGTGCCAGCAGCGAAGCAGGAGGGCTGAACACTGAAGCTTTCTTT

J gene: TRBJ2-1
D gene: NA
clone size: NA
V gene: TRBV11-3
CDR3 protein: CASSELVHEQFF
CDR3 DNA: TGTGCCAGCAGCGAACTAGTTCACGAGCAGTTCTTC

J gene: TRBJ1-2
D gene: NA
clone size: NA
V gene: TRBV5-1
CDR3 protein: CASSWGDGSYGYTF
CDR3 DNA: TGCGCCAGCAGCTGGGGGGACGGAAGCTATGGCTACACCTTC

J gene: TRBJ1-5
D gene: TRBD1
clone size: NA
V gene: TRBV28
CDR3 protein: CASSTPGTGGWRSQHF
CDR3 DNA: TGTGCCAGCAGTACACCCGGGACAGGGGGTTGGCGGTCCCAGCATTTT

J gene: TRBJ2-6
D gene: NA
clone size: NA
V gene: TRBV7-9
CDR3 protein: CASSFGLGAGANVLTF
CDR3 DNA: TGTGCCAGCAGCTTTGGACTTGGAGCTGGGGCCAACGTCCTGACTTTC

J gene: TRBJ1-5
D gene: NA
clone size: NA
V gene: TRBV19
CDR3 protein: CASSIDRRSLSNQPQHF
CDR3 DNA: TGTGCCAGTAGTATAGATAGGCGGTCGCTCAGCAATCAGCCCCAGCATTTT

J gene: TRBJ1-2
D gene: TRBD1
clone size: NA
V gene: TRBV6-1
CDR3 protein: CASSEDPRQGAGYGYTF
CDR3 DNA: TGTGCCAGCAGTGAAGACCCCCGACAGGGGGCAGGGTATGGCTACACCTTC

J gene: TRBJ2-2
D gene: TRBD1
clone size: NA
V gene: TRBV6-2/TRBV6-3
CDR3 protein: CASSLTGTGKTGELFF
CDR3 DNA: TGTGCCAGCAGCCTAACCGGGACAGGGAAGACCGGGGAGCTGTTTTTT

J gene: TRBJ2-1
D gene: TRBD1
clone size: few
V gene: TRBV4-3
CDR3 protein: CASSNRDRGSNEQFF
CDR3 DNA: TGCGCCAGCAGCAACCGGGACAGGGGGAGTAATGAGCAGTTCTTC

J gene: TRBJ2-3
D gene: NA
clone size: NA
V gene: TRBV19
CDR3 protein: CASSTRQAKHTDTQYF
CDR3 DNA: TGTGCCAGTAGTACAAGACAGGCGAAGCACACAGATACGCAGTATTTT

J gene: TRBJ1-5
D gene: NA
clone size: NA
V gene: TRBV5-8
CDR3 protein: CASSTWTVSNQPQHF
CDR3 DNA: TGTGCCAGCAGCACGTGGACAGTTAGCAATCAGCCCCAGCATTTT

J gene: TRBJ2-1
D gene: NA
clone size: once
V gene: TRBV29-1
CDR3 protein: CSVARESYNEQFF
CDR3 DNA: TGCAGCGTTGCCCGGGAAAGCTACAATGAGCAGTTCTTC

J gene: TRBJ2-7
D gene: TRBD1
clone size: once
V gene: TRBV7-7
CDR3 protein: CASSLGTGGAYEQYF
CDR3 DNA: TGTGCTAGCAGCTTAGGGACAGGGGGCGCGTACGAGCAGTACTTC

J gene: TRBJ1-1
D gene: TRBD1
clone size: NA
V gene: TRBV3-1/TRBV3-2
CDR3 protein: CASSQEGTGNTEAFF
CDR3 DNA: TGTGCCAGCAGCCAAGAGGGGACAGGGAACACTGAAGCTTTCTTT

J gene: TRBJ1-6
D gene: NA
clone size: NA
V gene: TRBV9
CDR3 protein: CASSIGGSNSPLHF
CDR3 DNA: TGTGCCAGCAGCATCGGAGGGAGTAATTCACCCCTCCACTTT

J gene: TRBJ1-5
D gene: TRBD1
clone size: NA
V gene: TRBV19
CDR3 protein: CASSIPTGTANLISNQPQHF
CDR3 DNA: TGTGCCAGTAGTATCCCCACCGGGACAGCCAACCTGATTAGCAATCAGCCCCAGCATTTT

J gene: TRBJ2-5
D gene: TRBD2
clone size: NA
V gene: TRBV7-2
CDR3 protein: CASSLGGASGYQETQYF
CDR3 DNA: TGTGCCAGCAGCTTAGGTGGGGCTAGCGGATATCAAGAGACCCAGTACTTC

J gene: TRBJ1-3
D gene: NA
clone size: NA
V gene: TRBV11-2
CDR3 protein: CASSLQFSGNTIYF
CDR3 DNA: TGTGCCAGCAGCTTGCAGTTCTCTGGAAACACCATATATTTT

J gene: TRBJ1-6
D gene: TRBD1
clone size: NA
V gene: TRBV10-3
CDR3 protein: CAISLTGGENSPLHF
CDR3 DNA: TGTGCCATCAGCCTGACAGGGGGTGAGAATTCACCCCTCCACTTT

J gene: TRBJ1-6
D gene: NA
clone size: NA
V gene: TRBV6-6
CDR3 protein: CASSLQRQGALHF
CDR3 DNA: TGTGCCAGCAGTCTCCAACGCCAGGGCGCCCTCCACTTT

J gene: TRBJ2-6
D gene: NA
clone size: NA
V gene: TRBV12-2
CDR3 protein: CASRLGPGQGKTGANVLTF
CDR3 DNA: TGTGCAAGTCGCTTAGGGCCGGGACAGGGAAAGACTGGGGCCAACGTCCTGACTTTC

J gene: TRBJ1-5
D gene: NA
clone size: NA
V gene: TRBV5-1
CDR3 protein: CASSLAPGAQPQHF
CDR3 DNA: TGCGCCAGCAGCTTGGCACCTGGGGCGCAGCCCCAGCATTTT

J gene: TRBJ2-1
D gene: NA
clone size: NA
V gene: TRBV7-7
CDR3 protein: CASSSSGFTEQFF
CDR3 DNA: TGTGCCAGCAGTTCCTCAGGGTTTACTGAGCAGTTCTTC

J gene: TRBJ1-2
D gene: NA
clone size: NA
V gene: TRBV3-1/TRBV3-2
CDR3 protein: CASSQGFGSKNYGYTF
CDR3 DNA: TGTGCCAGCAGCCAAGGGTTTGGGAGCAAGAACTATGGCTACACCTTC

J gene: TRBJ1-5
D gene: NA
clone size: NA
V gene: TRBV11-3
CDR3 protein: CASSQGYSNQPQHF
CDR3 DNA: TGTGCCAGCAGCCAGGGGTATAGCAATCAGCCCCAGCATTTT

J gene: TRBJ2-7
D gene: TRBD2
clone size: NA
V gene: TRBV7-2
CDR3 protein: CASTSGLAVSYEQYF
CDR3 DNA: TGTGCCAGCACCTCGGGACTAGCGGTGAGCTACGAGCAGTACTTC

J gene: TRBJ1-5
D gene: NA
clone size: NA
V gene: TRBV28
CDR3 protein: CASNNPQINQPQHF
CDR3 DNA: TGTGCCAGCAACAACCCCCAGATCAATCAGCCCCAGCATTTT

J gene: TRBJ1-4
D gene: NA
clone size: few
V gene: TRBV7-2
CDR3 protein: CASSLGPNEKLFF
CDR3 DNA: TGTGCCAGCAGCCTGGGCCCTAATGAAAAACTGTTTTTT

J gene: TRBJ1-2
D gene: TRBD1
clone size: once
V gene: TRBV7-2
CDR3 protein: CASSLTGVGYTF
CDR3 DNA: TGTGCCAGCAGTTTAACAGGGGTAGGCTACACCTTC

J gene: TRBJ2-1
D gene: NA
clone size: NA
V gene: TRBV18
CDR3 protein: CASSSRLEVNEQFF
CDR3 DNA: TGTGCCAGCTCCTCCCGGCTAGAAGTCAATGAGCAGTTCTTC

J gene: TRBJ1-4
D gene: TRBD1
clone size: NA
V gene: TRBV25-1
CDR3 protein: CASSDDRGGEKLFF
CDR3 DNA: TGTGCCAGCAGTGATGACAGGGGGGGTGAAAAACTGTTTTTT

J gene: TRBJ2-3
D gene: NA
clone size: few
V gene: TRBV18
CDR3 protein: CASSPQQAGYTDTQYF
CDR3 DNA: TGTGCCAGCTCACCACAGCAGGCTGGGTACACAGATACGCAGTATTTT

J gene: TRBJ2-3
D gene: NA
clone size: once
V gene: TRBV9
CDR3 protein: CASSSHTDTQYF
CDR3 DNA: TGTGCCAGCAGCTCCCACACAGATACGCAGTATTTT

J gene: TRBJ1-5
D gene: NA
clone size: NA
V gene: TRBV4-3
CDR3 protein: CASSQDWSYQPQHF
CDR3 DNA: TGCGCCAGCAGCCAAGATTGGAGCTATCAGCCCCAGCATTTT

J gene: TRBJ2-2
D gene: NA
clone size: NA
V gene: TRBV19
CDR3 protein: CASLERGFTGELFF
CDR3 DNA: TGTGCCAGTTTGGAAAGGGGGTTCACCGGGGAGCTGTTTTTT

J gene: TRBJ1-4
D gene: NA
clone size: few
V gene: TRBV5-1
CDR3 protein: CASSRTDSVTTNEKLFF
CDR3 DNA: TGCGCCAGCTCAAGGACAGACTCTGTCACAACTAATGAAAAACTGTTTTTT

J gene: TRBJ2-2
D gene: TRBD1
clone size: many
V gene: TRBV18
CDR3 protein: CASSPPAGGNTGELFF
CDR3 DNA: TGTGCCAGCTCACCACCGGCAGGGGGAAACACCGGGGAGCTGTTTTTT

J gene: TRBJ1-1
D gene: NA
clone size: once
V gene: TRBV19
CDR3 protein: CASSRSSANTEAFF
CDR3 DNA: TGTGCCAGTAGTAGGAGCAGTGCGAACACTGAAGCTTTCTTT

J gene: TRBJ1-1
D gene: NA
clone size: few
V gene: TRBV5-4
CDR3 protein: CASSNEGVRTEAFF
CDR3 DNA: TGTGCCAGCAGCAATGAGGGGGTTAGGACTGAAGCTTTCTTT